These 30 T cell receptor beta chains originate from one sample sequenced in a study of blood T cells in healthy people across ages. A second PCR, run for about 7 to 11 cycles, used a sample-barcoded 5' primer plus a J-beta primer mix. Via MiXCR, TCRdb re-called the 5' RACE reads, giving one row per CDR3 protein. The data hold about 640,000 distinct CDR3 sequences, with 45% to 65% observed a single time. Sequenced material: blood. The receptors stem from a man in his sixties in good health.

This clonotype was seen a few times. This chain joins TRBV2 and TRBJ2-7, with TRBD2 matching over 7 bases. Germline values: CDR1 SNHLY, CDR2 FYNNEI. The CDR3 extends over 14 amino acids. Trimming took 6 bases from V and 2 from J; bases not matched to a gene: 7. The CDR3 reads CASRDGTTPYEQYF. CDR3 nucleotides: TGTGCCAGCAGGGACGGGACTACCCCCTACGAGCAGTACTTC.

With regard to this clonotype: With a much larger clone just one base away, this may be a read error. The chain couples TRBV12-3 or TRBV12-4 to TRBJ1-2, with D hard to call. The CDR3 extends over 13 amino acids. The CDR3 DNA reads as TGTGCCAGCAGTTTATGGCGGCTGGATGGCAACACCTTC. It specifies CASSLWRLDGNTF.

This chain links TRBV7-6 with TRBJ2-5; 11 bases match TRBD2. Germline CDR1 and CDR2: SGHVS and FNYEAQ. CDR3 length: 17 residues. The J segment lost 2 bases and the V segment lost 2 bases, leaving 7 bases of the junction unmatched. The CDR3 here is CASSLTYRTSGQETQYF. CDR3 nucleotides: TGTGCCAGCAGCTTAACCTACCGGACTAGCGGGCAAGAGACCCAGTACTTC.

This clonotype occurred a few times. The rearrangement links TRBV5-1 to TRBJ2-5, with 11 bases identical to TRBD2. V lost 4 bases, J lost 1 base, and 6 bases stayed unmatched. Germline V CDR1 and CDR2: SGHRS, YFSETQ. The CDR3 sequence is 16 residues long. The CDR3 sequence is CASSAGTSGTQETQYF. The CDR3, as DNA: TGCGCCAGCAGCGCGGGGACTAGCGGAACCCAAGAGACCCAGTACTTC.

The chain carries TRBV3-1 and TRBJ2-5; 7 positions agree with TRBD1. The CDR3 length is 15 residues. Germline loops: CDR1 LGHDT, CDR2 YNNKEL (reference sequence). The V and J ends lost 1 base and 3 bases, in that order; junction bases with no gene match: 5. This CDR3 reads CASSQGFGTEETQYF. CDR3 DNA: TGTGCCAGCAGCCAAGGGTTTGGGACAGAAGAGACCCAGTACTTC.

The chain recombines TRBV5-4 with TRBJ2-7, with TRBD2 matching over 7 bases. The CDR3 has 14 amino acids. The V and J ends lost 4 bases and 2 bases, in that order; junction bases with no gene match: 6. The germline V gene encodes CDR1 SGHNT and CDR2 YYREEE (reference sequence). This CDR3 is CASSPGLPPYEQYF. In DNA form, the CDR3 reads TGTGCCAGCAGCCCGGGACTACCACCCTACGAGCAGTACTTC.

The rearrangement uses TRBV2 and TRBJ1-2; no definite D call. Germline assignment: CDR1 SNHLY and CDR2 FYNNEI. The CDR3 spans 12 residues. With 7 bases removed from V and 7 bases from J, the gap between germline ends came to 13 bases. CDR3 coding DNA: TGTGCCAGCACGAGGGAAGAAGCTGGCTACACCTTC. Amino acids: CASTREEAGYTF.

This clonotype was detected a few times. The chain carries TRBV5-4 and TRBJ2-3, with 10 positions matching TRBD2. The trim removed 4 bases at V and 6 bases at J, leaving 8 bases unmatched. CDR1 SGHNT and CDR2 YYREEE come from the germline V gene (reference sequence). This CDR3 has 15 residues. CDR3 region: CASSVQGLAPDTQYF. CDR3 in DNA: TGTGCCAGCAGCGTGCAGGGACTAGCGCCCGATACGCAGTATTTT. The variable domain in full, completed from reference TRBV5-4 and TRBJ2-3, reads ETGVTQSPTHLIKTRGQQVTLRCSSQSGHNTVSWYQQALGQGPQFIFQYYREEENGRGNFPPRFSGLQFPNYSSELNVNALELDDSALYLCASSVQGLAPDTQYFGPGTRLTVL.

This clonotype was observed a few times. The chain recombines TRBV20-1 with TRBJ2-1; no clear D gene. The CDR3 spans 11 residues. The germline CDR1 and CDR2 sequences are DFQATT and SNEGSKA (reference sequence). CDR3 bases: TGCAGCCGCCGGGTGAGGAATGAGCAGTTCTTC. This translates into CSRRVRNEQFF.

The chain recombines TRBV7-2 with TRBJ1-2; D is uncertain. V was cut by 1 base and J by 4 bases, with 13 bases left in between. CDR1 is SGHTA and CDR2 is FQGNSA in the germline V gene. CDR3 length equals 15 residues. In nucleotides, the CDR3 is TGTGCCAGCAGCTTAGAACTTGGGCCCTCCTATGGCTACACCTTC. It translates to CASSLELGPSYGYTF.

This rearrangement joins TRBV27 to TRBJ2-7; D is undetermined. V was pared by 2 bases and J by 1 base, with 12 bases between. The CDR3 loop spans 15 amino acids. Germline V CDR1 and CDR2: MNHEY, SMNVEV (reference sequence). The CDR3 DNA is TGTGCCAGCAGTTTAGGCCCCCCGGGTTCCTACGAGCAGTACTTC. This encodes CASSLGPPGSYEQYF.

The J gene is TRBJ1-2, the V gene TRBV6-5, with TRBD1 identical over 7 bases. The germline CDR1 and CDR2 sequences are MNHEY and SVGAGI. Trimming took 6 bases from V and 8 from J; bases not matched to a gene: 12. This CDR3 has 14 residues. The CDR3 is CASRPNLRQGGYTF. CDR3 nucleotide sequence: TGTGCCAGCAGACCCAACCTACGACAGGGCGGCTACACCTTC.

This clonotype occurred a few times. This CDR3 reads CSAIHTSGGTYEQYF. As DNA, the CDR3 is TGCAGTGCTATACACACTAGCGGGGGAACCTACGAGCAGTACTTC. The chain uses TRBV20-1 and TRBJ2-7, with 11 bases that match TRBD2. Germline V CDR1 and CDR2: DFQATT, SNEGSKA (reference sequence). V lost 4 bases and J lost 2; bases outside the gene matches: 7. The CDR3 is 15 amino acids.

This chain links TRBV7-9 with TRBJ1-4; 10 bases align to TRBD1. J was trimmed by 8 bases and V by 5 bases; bases with no gene match: 17. Looked up from germline, CDR1 is SEHNR and CDR2 is FQNEAQ (reference sequence). This CDR3 has 18 amino acids. The CDR3 sequence is CASSHPRDRGLPGEKLFF. CDR3 sequence (DNA): TGTGCCAGCAGCCACCCCAGGGACAGGGGCCTCCCGGGGGAAAAACTGTTTTTT.

The V gene is TRBV15, the J gene TRBJ2-5; no clear D. CDR1 is LNHNV and CDR2 is YYDKDF in the germline V gene (reference sequence). The CDR3 is made up of 16 amino acids. Trimming shortened V by 1 base and J by 4 bases, and 16 bases separated the two germline ends. The CDR3 nucleotides read TGTGCCACCAGCAGAGGCCCCCGGACGTACGGAGAGACCCAGTACTTC. This gives the protein CATSRGPRTYGETQYF.

This clonotype was seen a handful of times. The rearrangement joins TRBV29-1 to TRBJ2-5; 8 bases are a match to TRBD2. Unmatched junction bases numbered 6, after V lost 4 bases and J lost 2 bases. This CDR3 comprises 14 residues. Germline V gene lookup returns CDR1 SQVTM and CDR2 ANQGSEA. The CDR3 region has the DNA TGCAGCGTTGGTCGGGGGGGGCCTCAAGAGACCCAGTACTTC. This codes for CSVGRGGPQETQYF.

This chain uses TRBV12-3 or TRBV12-4 with TRBJ1-6; 10 nucleotides match TRBD1. The CDR3 covers 15 residues. V dropped 7 bases and J dropped 7; count of bases not matched to a gene: 7. The CDR3, as DNA: TGTGCCAGCACATGGGGGACAGGGGTCAATTCACCCCTCCACTTT. Its protein product is CASTWGTGVNSPLHF.

This clonotype was seen just once. The J gene is TRBJ2-3, the V gene TRBV2; no reliable D call. The CDR3 extends over 10 amino acids. Germline values: CDR1 SNHLY, CDR2 FYNNEI. V gave up 6 bases and J gave up 9 bases, with 7 bases separating them. Here the CDR3 reads CASRSSTQYF. The CDR3, as DNA: TGTGCCAGCAGGAGCAGCACGCAGTATTTT.

This clonotype was seen a handful of times. The chain combines TRBV28 with TRBJ2-7; 7 nucleotides align to TRBD1. Trimming at V came to 5 bases and at J to 4 bases, leaving 8 bases not matched to a gene. The CDR3 consists of 14 residues. Germline V CDR1 and CDR2: MDHEN, SYDVKM. The CDR3 spells CASSPSTGQYEQYF. Here the CDR3 DNA reads TGTGCCAGCAGTCCCTCGACAGGGCAATACGAGCAGTACTTC.

In this sample, this clonotype turned up a few times. V usage is TRBV2 and J usage is TRBJ2-5; D is unresolved. Germline-derived CDR1 and CDR2 are SNHLY and FYNNEI. The CDR3 consists of 15 residues. Trimming left V 0 bases short and J 0 bases short, with 8 bases between. The CDR3 reads CASSEALKYQETQYF. DNA for the CDR3: TGTGCCAGCAGTGAAGCGCTGAAGTACCAAGAGACCCAGTACTTC. Complete variable domain (other parts from reference TRBV2 and TRBJ2-5): EPEVTQTPSHQVTQMGQEVILRCVPISNHLYFYWYRQILGQKVEFLVSFYNNEISEKSEIFDDQFSVERPDGSNFTLKIRSTKLEDSAMYFCASSEALKYQETQYFGPGTRLLVL.

This clonotype has just a few counts. This chain links TRBV20-1 with TRBJ2-5; the match to TRBD2 covers 7 bases. The ends lost 3 bases at V and 7 bases at J; junction bases unmatched: 14. The CDR3 loop spans 15 amino acids. CDR1 is DFQATT, CDR2 SNEGSKA, per germline (reference sequence). In DNA, the CDR3 is TGCAGTGCTAGGGGGCTAGCGGTCCCCTCAGGGACCCAGTACTTC. This encodes CSARGLAVPSGTQYF.

The rearrangement joins TRBV12-3 or TRBV12-4 to TRBJ2-6; TRBD1 might be the D (5 bases). V lost 6 bases to trimming and J lost 1 base, with 10 bases between them. The CDR3 has 15 residues. CDR3 amino acids: CASRPDSSGANVLTF. CDR3 sequence (DNA): TGTGCCAGCAGACCTGACAGTTCTGGGGCCAACGTCCTGACTTTC.

This clonotype was counted only a few times. The chain employs TRBV29-1 and TRBJ1-4; TRBD1 is a possible D gene (6 bases). Deletions cut 6 bases from V and 8 bases from J, with 16 bases between. The CDR3 loop spans 13 amino acids. The V gene's germline CDR1 is SQVTM and CDR2 ANQGSEA. DNA for the CDR3: TGCAGCGTACCGGACAGTTCCGGGGAAAAACTGTTTTTT. This translates into CSVPDSSGEKLFF. The full variable domain, its missing parts supplied by reference TRBV29-1 and TRBJ1-4, is SAVISQKPSRDICQRGTSLTIQCQVDSQVTMMFWYRQQPGQSLTLIATANQGSEATYESGFVIDKFPISRPNLTFSTLTVSNMSPEDSSIYLCSVPDSSGEKLFFGSGTQLSVL.

The J gene is TRBJ2-7, the V gene TRBV4-1, with 9 bases matching TRBD1. This CDR3 is built from 15 residues. CDR1 and CDR2 (germline): MGHRA, YSYEKL. V lost 1 base, J lost 9 bases, and 10 bases stayed unmatched. The CDR3 coding sequence is TGCGCCAGCAGCCAAGCAGGGACAGGGCTTCTCCCGCAGTACTTC. Amino acid sequence: CASSQAGTGLLPQYF.

This clonotype was picked up a small number of times. The CDR3 is CATSDLLQGTDTQYF. The CDR3 DNA sequence: TGTGCCACCAGTGATTTGTTACAGGGTACAGATACGCAGTATTTT. V is TRBV24-1 and J is TRBJ2-3, with a tentative D call TRBD1 (6 bases). The CDR3 consists of 15 residues. With 0 bases removed from V and 3 bases from J, the gap between germline ends came to 9 bases. Germline CDR1 is KGHDR and CDR2 is SFDVKD.

This clonotype was detected only a few times. The chain is built from TRBV29-1 and TRBJ1-2; 10 bases fit TRBD1. The ends lost 6 bases at V and 2 bases at J; junction bases unmatched: 12. The CDR3 covers 16 residues. Germline V gene lookup returns CDR1 SQVTM and CDR2 ANQGSEA. The chain's CDR3 is CSVVPGQGFRNYGYTF. Here the CDR3 DNA reads TGCAGCGTCGTCCCGGGACAGGGGTTTCGAAACTATGGCTACACCTTC.

The gene calls are TRBV6-1 and TRBJ2-7; D is unresolved. Germline loops: CDR1 MNHNS, CDR2 SASEGT. V was trimmed by 3 bases and J by 3 bases, leaving 9 bases between them. The CDR3 is 13 amino acids. The CDR3 loop is CASSENPIYEQYF. CDR3 sequence (DNA): TGTGCCAGCAGTGAGAACCCAATCTACGAGCAGTACTTC.

V and J are TRBV29-1 and TRBJ2-1, with 9 bases fitting TRBD2. CDR1 and CDR2 from the germline V gene are SQVTM and ANQGSEA. V was clipped by 4 bases and J by 5 bases; unmatched bases: 6. The CDR3 runs 14 residues. The CDR3 DNA sequence: TGCAGCGTTGGCCGCGCGGGGGGGAACAATGAGCAGTTCTTC. This codes for CSVGRAGGNNEQFF.

Only a few counts were recorded for this clonotype. V and J are TRBV29-1 and TRBJ2-7; D may correspond to TRBD1 or TRBD2 (5 bases each). With 4 bases removed from V and 0 bases from J, the gap between germline ends came to 10 bases. Germline lookup yields CDR1 SQVTM and CDR2 ANQGSEA. There are 13 residues in the CDR3. The CDR3 sequence: CSVVSGSSYEQYF. CDR3 bases: TGCAGCGTTGTGTCAGGGAGCTCCTACGAGCAGTACTTC.

The table lists this clonotype with a few counts. This chain joins TRBV5-1 and TRBJ1-2, with 7 bases that match TRBD1. After removal of 3 bases from V and 3 bases from J, the junction contained 8 bases not matched to a gene. This CDR3 contains 15 residues. CDR1 and CDR2 (germline): SGHRS, YFSETQ. The DNA for the CDR3 is TGCGCCAGCAGCTCCAGACAGGGAAGTGACTATGGCTACACCTTC. Translation: CASSSRQGSDYGYTF.